This TCR beta chain was retrieved from a study of T cell responses to AZD1222 COVID-19 vaccine. In the case of this clone: Its antigen is currently unknown.

Measured with immunoSEQ multiplex PCR; TCRdb has only the in-frame clones, and not every one. The sample has fewer than 150,000 clones; approximately 93% are singletons. Per germline, CDR1 MNHNS and CDR2 SASEGT. Trimming took off 1 base at V and 5 bases at J, with 8 bases between the two ends. The CDR3 spans 13 residues. The study's findings and limits: Sampling that yielded the repertoires occurred only after the peak T cell response. Reportedly, nearly half the spike-specific TCRs target unmutated variant regions. Vaccine-associated CD4 TCRs spanned spike, dominant at 160-218 and 743-854. Donor demographics were predominantly white British with a female majority; clonal diversity may be underestimated.

This TCR derives from an adult in good health. The gene calls are TRBV6-1 and TRBJ1-2; D ambiguous. The sample consisted of peripheral blood, taken on day 0 of AZD1222 vaccination. The CDR3 region has the DNA TGTGCCAGCAGTGAAGGGCAGAGTTATGGCTACACCTTC. This codes for CASSEGQSYGYTF.